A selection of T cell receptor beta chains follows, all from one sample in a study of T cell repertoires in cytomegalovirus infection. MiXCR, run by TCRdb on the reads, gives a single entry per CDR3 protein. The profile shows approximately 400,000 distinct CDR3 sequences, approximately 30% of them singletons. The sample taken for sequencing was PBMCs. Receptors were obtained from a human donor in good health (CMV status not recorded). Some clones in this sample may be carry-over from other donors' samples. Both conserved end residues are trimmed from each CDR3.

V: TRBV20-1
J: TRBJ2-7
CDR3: SARDVTGGYEQY

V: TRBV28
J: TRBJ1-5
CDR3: ASSALPQPQH

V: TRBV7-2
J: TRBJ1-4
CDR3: ASSLAGQGRGGDQLF

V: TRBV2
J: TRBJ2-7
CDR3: ASTPGQGSEQY

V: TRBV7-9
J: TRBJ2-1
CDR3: ASSLKGSVYNEQF

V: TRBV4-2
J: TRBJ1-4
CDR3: ASSQEGWGSEKLF

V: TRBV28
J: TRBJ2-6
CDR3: ASTKEGAGLGIGANVLT

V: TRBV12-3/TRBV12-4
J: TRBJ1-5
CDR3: ASSFGGDFQPQH

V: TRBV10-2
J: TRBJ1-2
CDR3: ASTQGDGYT

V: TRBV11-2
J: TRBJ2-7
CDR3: ASSLDAGRLAGDYEQY

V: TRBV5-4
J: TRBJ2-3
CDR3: ASSAGGERTDTQY

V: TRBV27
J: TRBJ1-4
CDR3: ASSGQGTTNEKLF

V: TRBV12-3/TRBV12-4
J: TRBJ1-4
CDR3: ASSSAEGWTANEKLF

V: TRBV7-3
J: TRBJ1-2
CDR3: ASSSHGGIDGYT

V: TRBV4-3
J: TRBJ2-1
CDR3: ASSQDLQGKYTEQF

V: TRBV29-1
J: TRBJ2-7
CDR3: SVTPGQGSEQY

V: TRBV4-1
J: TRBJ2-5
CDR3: ASSQETGVSYQETQY

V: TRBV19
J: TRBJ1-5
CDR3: ASSEQGSQPQH

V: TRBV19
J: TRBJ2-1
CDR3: ASSERGGLNNEQF

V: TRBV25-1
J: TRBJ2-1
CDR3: ASSDRYNEQF

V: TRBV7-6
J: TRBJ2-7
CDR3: ASSSYSGVEQY

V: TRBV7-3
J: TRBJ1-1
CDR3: ASSNDWNTEAF

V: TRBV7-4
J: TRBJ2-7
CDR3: ASTRGETGSYEQY